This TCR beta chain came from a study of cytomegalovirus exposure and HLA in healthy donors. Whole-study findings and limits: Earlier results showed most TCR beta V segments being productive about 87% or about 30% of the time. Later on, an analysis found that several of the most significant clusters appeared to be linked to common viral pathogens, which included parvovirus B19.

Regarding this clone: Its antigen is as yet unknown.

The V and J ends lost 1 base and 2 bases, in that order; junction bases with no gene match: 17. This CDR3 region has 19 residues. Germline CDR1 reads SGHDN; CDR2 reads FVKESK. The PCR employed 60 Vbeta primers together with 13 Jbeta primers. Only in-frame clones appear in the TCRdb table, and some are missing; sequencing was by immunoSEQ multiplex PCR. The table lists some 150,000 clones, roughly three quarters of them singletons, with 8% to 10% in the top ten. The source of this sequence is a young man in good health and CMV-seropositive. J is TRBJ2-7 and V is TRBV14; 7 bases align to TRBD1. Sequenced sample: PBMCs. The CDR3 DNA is TGTGCCAGCAGCCAAGTACGTTTTTTCGGGACAGACGAGCCCTACGAGCAGTACTTC. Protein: CASSQVRFFGTDEPYEQYF.